This T cell receptor (beta chain) appears in the sequencing data of a study of graft-versus-host responses after intestinal transplantation (dated by TCRdb to the early 2020s). For the wider study: The transplants that recipients got were multivisceral, liver-intestinal, or isolated intestinal. Every recipient was given anti-thymocyte globulin induction, then maintenance tacrolimus and steroids for approximately 3 years. After intestinal transplantation, graft-versus-host and host-versus-graft alloreactive T cell clones in the graft, circulation and bone marrow were tracked using bulk TCR-beta CDR3 sequencing. Alloreactive clones were identified by sequencing pre-transplant mixed lymphocyte reaction products and comparing these products with unstimulated pre-transplant donor and recipient T cells. A cohort of some 24 intestinal transplant recipients, including one retransplant, was enrolled, and a few patients lacking pretransplant specimens were excluded. Donor T cell macrochimerism was defined as a peak of at least 4% donor T cells among recipient peripheral blood mononuclear cells. Samples from a few later patients were sequenced in-house on an Illumina MiSeq with MiXCR processing rather than by the commercial service. Results and caveats for the whole study, not just this receptor: The relatively low number and heterogeneity of intestinal transplant patients limited the conclusions. Patients with donor T cell macrochimerism had high GvH to HvG T cell clonal ratios in their allografts. GvH clones were detected in recipient bone marrow, and some appeared earlier in ileal mucosa or blood, consistent with an intestinal mucosal origin. Early after transplant, declines in HvG clones were associated with peak levels of circulating GvH clones.

Regarding this clone: Its antigen specificity is not known. No much larger clone is present one base from it, and per-base qualities are unavailable.

The library came from the immunoSEQ multiplex PCR assay. For most patients, high-throughput TCR-beta CDR3 sequencing of genomic DNA was performed by Adaptive Biotechnologies. Regarding the original processing steps: Adaptive's ImmunoSEQ software supplied the TCR sequencing data for around 17 patients, while MiXCR and VDJtools were used to process a few other patients. CDR3 nucleotide sequences shared between donor and recipient were removed because their origin could not be assigned. Alloreactive clones required at least 2-fold expansion over unstimulated cells and minimum CFSE-low frequency of 0.002% (template counts) or 0.001% (read counts). A clone was considered mappable if detected in the sequenced pre-transplant spleen, lymph node, or MLR CFSE-low populations of the donor or recipient. The cumulative frequency of alloreactive clones was calculated as a percentage of all sequences, weighted by copy number. Imported from immuneACCESS, the table was reduced by TCRdb to in-frame sequences with V and J called. These copies leave out some clones; in studies compared against another copy, an unresolved V gene accounts for under half, and the cause of the remainder is not known. That table gives V, J and clone size, and the DNA gave D and trimming. The sample table lists just under 2,000 clones, roughly 90% of them with a count of one. The biggest ten clones account for roughly 15% of the sample.

Intraepithelial and lamina propria lymphocytes were isolated from graft specimens using dithiothreitol, EDTA incubations and collagenase D digestion. Serial intestinal graft biopsy specimens collected up to 600 days after transplant underwent bulk TCR-beta sequencing. The TCR comes from a human patient who received an intestinal transplant, so some T cells may come from the graft donor. The sequenced sample was ileum tissue, obtained around 74 days after transplant.

Here is the DNA: TGTGCCACCAGCAGCCCGGGGCCATACGAGCAGTACTTC. This yields the protein CATSSPGPYEQYF. The chain uses TRBV15 and TRBJ2-7; the D gene assignment is perhaps TRBD1 or TRBD2, with each matching 5 bases. CDR1 and CDR2 (LNHNV, YYDKDF) derive from the germline V gene (reference sequence). The CDR3 starts with the cysteine, ends with the phenylalanine, and has 13 residues. CDR3 DNA only is kept here, 39 bases in frame from base 1. A distance of 10 bases separates the germline ends of V and J, which lose 3 bases and 4 bases respectively.